This T cell receptor beta chain was captured by sequencing in a study of shared clonotypes between healthy human individuals. General study results and limits: Limitation of the genetic and exposure-history diversity represented came from the few donors.

As to this clone: What it recognizes is unknown.

The CDR3 has 12 residues. Trimming cost V 3 bases and J 4 bases, with 7 bases left between them. Germline CDR1 reads SQVTM; CDR2 reads ANQGSEA. PBMC DNA, left unsorted, was sequenced on ten immunoSEQ deep assay plates. In the original analysis: In the immunoSEQ data, sequences were junction-only and lacked quality scores, so filtering differed. The repertoire was sequenced with immunoSEQ multiplex PCR; TCRdb's copy has only in-frame clones and lacks some. D and trimming were read from the DNA, whereas the V and J calls and clone size are those reported in that table. The sample records 450,000 to 500,000 clones, roughly 85% being singletons.

The rearrangement uses TRBV29-1 and TRBJ2-1; D gene unclear. The sequence was collected from a middle-aged woman in good health. Some clones in this sample may be carry-over from other donors' samples. The sample consisted of PBMCs. The CDR3, as DNA: TGCAGCGTTGAGTGGGAATACAATGAGCAGTTCTTC. Amino acids: CSVEWEYNEQFF.